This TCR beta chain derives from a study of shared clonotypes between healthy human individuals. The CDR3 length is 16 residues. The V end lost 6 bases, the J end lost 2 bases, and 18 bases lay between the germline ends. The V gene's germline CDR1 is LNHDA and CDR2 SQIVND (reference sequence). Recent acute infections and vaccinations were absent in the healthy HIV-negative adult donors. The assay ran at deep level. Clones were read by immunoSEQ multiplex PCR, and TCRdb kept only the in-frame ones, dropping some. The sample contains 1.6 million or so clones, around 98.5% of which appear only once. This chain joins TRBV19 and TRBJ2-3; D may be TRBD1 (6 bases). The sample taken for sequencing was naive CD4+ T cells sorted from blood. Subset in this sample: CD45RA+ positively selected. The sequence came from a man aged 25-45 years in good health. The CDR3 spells CASRLQGARDTDTQYF. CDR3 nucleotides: TGTGCCAGTAGGCTACAGGGAGCGCGAGACACAGATACGCAGTATTTT.